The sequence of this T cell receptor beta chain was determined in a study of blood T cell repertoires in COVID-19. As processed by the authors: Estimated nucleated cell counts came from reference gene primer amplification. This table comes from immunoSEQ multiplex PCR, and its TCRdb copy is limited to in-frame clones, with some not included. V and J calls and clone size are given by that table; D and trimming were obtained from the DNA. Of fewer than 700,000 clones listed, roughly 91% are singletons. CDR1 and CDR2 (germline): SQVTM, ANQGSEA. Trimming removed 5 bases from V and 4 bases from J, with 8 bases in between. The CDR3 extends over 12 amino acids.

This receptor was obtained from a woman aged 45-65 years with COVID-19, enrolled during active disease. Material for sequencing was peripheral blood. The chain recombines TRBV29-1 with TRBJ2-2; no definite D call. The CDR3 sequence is CSVSVRTGELFF. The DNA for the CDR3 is TGCAGCGTTTCCGTTCGCACCGGGGAGCTGTTTTTT.